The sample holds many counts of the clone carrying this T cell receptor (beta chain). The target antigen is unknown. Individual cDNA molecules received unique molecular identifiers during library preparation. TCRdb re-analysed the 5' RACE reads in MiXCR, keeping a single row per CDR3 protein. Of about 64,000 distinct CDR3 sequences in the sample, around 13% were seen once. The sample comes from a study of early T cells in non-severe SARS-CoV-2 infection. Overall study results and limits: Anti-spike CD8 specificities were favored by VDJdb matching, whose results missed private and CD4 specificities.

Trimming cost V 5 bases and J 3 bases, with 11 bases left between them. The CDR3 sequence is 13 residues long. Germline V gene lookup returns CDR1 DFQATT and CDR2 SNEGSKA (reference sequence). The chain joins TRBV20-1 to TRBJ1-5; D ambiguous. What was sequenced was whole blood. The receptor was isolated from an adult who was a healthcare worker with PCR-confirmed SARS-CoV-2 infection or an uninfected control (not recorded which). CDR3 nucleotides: TGCAGTGCTGGGGAAGCCAACAATCAGCCCCAGCATTTT. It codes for CSAGEANNQPQHF.